In this sample, the clone carrying this T cell receptor beta chain turned up many times. Its antigen is undetermined. A second PCR of roughly 7 to 11 cycles used a sample-barcoded 5' primer and a J-beta primer mix. Every sample produced at least 2.5 million CDR3-containing paired-end reads. TCRdb fed the 5' RACE reads into MiXCR, producing one record per CDR3 protein. The table includes hundreds of thousands of distinct CDR3 sequences, around 31% detected once. This specimen comes from a study of blood T cells in healthy people across ages. General study findings and limits: When set beside aged donors, long-lived donors presented more naive CD4+ cells and higher diversity. Per-million-T-cell TCR beta diversity fell roughly linearly with age.

This CDR3 comprises 14 residues. Germline trimming cut 5 bases from V and 7 bases from J; bases unmatched to any gene: 9. Sequencing input: blood. The clonotype comes from a woman aged 80 or older in good health. This chain joins TRBV12-3 or TRBV12-4 and TRBJ2-7, with 9 bases that match TRBD1. The CDR3 sequence is CASSLSAQGAEQYF. CDR3 nucleotide sequence: TGTGCCAGCAGTCTATCCGCACAGGGGGCAGAGCAGTACTTC.